This TCR beta chain was identified during a study of response to subunit inactivated influenza vaccine. Findings and caveats of the study: The authors suggested that few new T cells are recruited per seasonal influenza vaccination.

The table lists this clonotype with a few counts. Its specificity is not known. The CDR3 has 19 residues. Trimming removed 0 bases from V and 4 bases from J; junction bases left unmatched: 10. Germline assignment: CDR1 MNHEY and CDR2 SVGEGT. TCRdb recomputed calls from the RT-PCR reads with MiXCR, one row per CDR3 protein. The data hold hundreds of thousands of distinct CDR3 sequences, with over 10% observed a single time. The chain carries TRBV6-2 or TRBV6-3 and TRBJ2-2; 11 positions agree with TRBD2. This receptor was taken from a man aged 50 to 59 who received an inactivated influenza vaccine. The sequencing used PBMCs from blood, collected 35 to 45 days after vaccination. This CDR3 is CASSYSRASGRQGTGELFF. The CDR3 nucleotides are TGTGCCAGCAGTTACTCGAGGGCTAGCGGGAGGCAGGGCACCGGGGAGCTGTTTTTT.